This entry lists 28 T cell receptor beta chains sequenced from one sample in a study of T cell responses to AZD1222 COVID-19 vaccine. Profiling relied on immunoSEQ multiplex PCR, and the TCRdb table lists in-frame clones only, not all of them. The table records about 120,000 clones, 88% of them present only once. Sequencing used peripheral blood, obtained 28 days after the second AZD1222 dose. The receptors were sampled from an adult who received the AZD1222 COVID-19 vaccine.

The chain joins TRBV9 to TRBJ1-1; the D gene is possibly TRBD1 (5 bases). CDR1 SGDLS and CDR2 YYNGEE come from the germline V gene. CDR3 size: 18 residues. Trimming took 1 base from V and 1 from J, leaving 20 bases between them. The CDR3 loop reads CASSVFPGGTDSNTEAFF. As DNA, the CDR3 is TGTGCCAGCAGCGTATTCCCCGGTGGGACGGACTCGAACACTGAAGCTTTCTTT.

This clone was picked up a small number of times. This chain links TRBV3-1 (or the pseudogene TRBV3-2) with TRBJ2-7, with unresolved D. Germline values: CDR1 LGHDT, CDR2 YNNKEL (reference sequence). The length of the CDR3 is 13 residues. V lost 3 bases to trimming and J lost 11 bases, with 17 bases between them. Here the CDR3 DNA reads TGTGCCAGCAGCCAGGGGTCCCCTCTGTTGGAGTACTTC. It is translated as CASSQGSPLLEYF.

The J gene is TRBJ2-5, the V gene TRBV6-2 or TRBV6-3; D possibly corresponds to TRBD2 (7 bases). The CDR3 contains 15 residues. Germline assignment: CDR1 MNHEY and CDR2 SVGEGT. V lost 2 bases to trimming and J lost 5 bases, with 15 bases between them. The CDR3: CASSYGGAYRETQYF. DNA for the CDR3: TGTGCCAGCAGTTACGGGGGGGCCTACCGGGAGACCCAGTACTTC.

The gene calls are TRBV25-1 and TRBJ1-6, with D hard to call. Trimming removed 1 base from V and 6 bases from J, with 4 bases in between. Per germline, CDR1 MGHDK and CDR2 SYGVNS. The CDR3 length is 13 residues. The CDR3 coding sequence is TGTGCCAGCAGTGAATTTGGTAATTCACCCCTCCACTTT. Its translation: CASSEFGNSPLHF.

The chain joins TRBV27 to TRBJ2-5, with 10 bases matching TRBD2. With V trimmed by 5 bases and J by 1 base, 4 bases remained unmatched. The CDR3 is 15 amino acids. Germline CDR1 reads MNHEY; CDR2 reads SMNVEV (reference sequence). The CDR3 loop is CASSTASGGQETQYF. For the CDR3, the DNA is TGTGCCAGCAGTACAGCTAGCGGGGGCCAAGAGACCCAGTACTTC.

This rearrangement joins TRBV12-3 or TRBV12-4 to TRBJ2-1, with 7 bases fitting TRBD2. V lost 6 bases to trimming and J lost 10 bases; unmatched junction nucleotides: 6. CDR3 length equals 12 residues. The CDR3: CASRTSVPEQFF. The CDR3 nucleotides are TGTGCCAGCAGAACTAGCGTTCCAGAGCAGTTCTTC.

The V gene is TRBV28, the J gene TRBJ2-1; 11 positions match TRBD2. This CDR3 contains 16 residues. Trimming at V came to 2 bases and at J to 8 bases, leaving 8 bases not matched to a gene. Germline CDR1 reads MDHEN; CDR2 reads SYDVKM. The CDR3 is CASSLAASGGRHEQFF. CDR3 sequence (DNA): TGTGCCAGCAGTTTAGCGGCTAGCGGGGGGAGGCATGAGCAGTTCTTC.

The chain is built from TRBV24-1 and TRBJ2-5; D gene unclear. Germline V lookup: CDR1 KGHDR, CDR2 SFDVKD. CDR3 length: 13 residues. V was shortened by 7 bases and J by 0 bases, with 8 bases between the two germline ends. The chain's CDR3 is CATSPKNQETQYF. The CDR3 bases are TGTGCCACCAGCCCTAAGAACCAAGAGACCCAGTACTTC.

A single count supports this clone. The chain carries TRBV6-2 or TRBV6-3 and TRBJ2-5; D unclear. The germline CDR1 and CDR2 sequences are MNHEY and SVGEGT. Trimming shortened V by 6 bases and J by 7 bases, and 21 bases separated the two germline ends. The CDR3 consists of 15 residues. In DNA, the CDR3 is TGTGCCAGCAGCCGTACAGTGACCACCTATGGGACCCAGTACTTC. It codes for CASSRTVTTYGTQYF.

The chain is built from TRBV6-5 and TRBJ2-7, with 8 bases aligning to TRBD1. The V and J ends lost 2 bases and 1 base, in that order; junction bases with no gene match: 4. This CDR3 has 15 amino acids. Germline CDR1 reads MNHEY; CDR2 reads SVGAGI. CDR3 bases: TGTGCCAGCAGTTACGCGTGGACAGGGTCCTACGAGCAGTACTTC. Translated, it gives CASSYAWTGSYEQYF.

The chain recombines TRBV5-1 with TRBJ1-1; weak D call: TRBD1 (5 bases). V was cut by 0 bases and J by 2 bases, with 11 bases left in between. The CDR3 runs 15 residues. Germline CDR1 and CDR2: SGHRS and YFSETQ. CDR3 sequence (DNA): TGCGCCAGCAGCTTGGGAGGTGGGGGTAACACTGAAGCTTTCTTT. It codes for CASSLGGGGNTEAFF.

J is TRBJ2-3 and V is TRBV5-1; 13 positions match TRBD2. Losses at the gene ends were 4 bases for V and 4 bases for J; bases not matched to a gene: 6. CDR1 and CDR2 (germline): SGHRS, YFSETQ. The CDR3 is made up of 16 amino acids. CDR3 coding DNA: TGCGCCAGCAGCAATATACTAGCGGGGGGGCCAGATACGCAGTATTTT. It codes for CASSNILAGGPDTQYF.

The V call is TRBV5-6, the J call TRBJ2-7; D unresolved. The CDR3 length is 12 residues. Germline values: CDR1 SGHDT, CDR2 YYEEEE. Trimming pared 0 bases from V and 5 bases from J, leaving 6 bases between. The CDR3 DNA reads as TGTGCCAGCAGCTTGGTTTCGAACGAGCAGTACTTC. This encodes CASSLVSNEQYF.

The chain couples TRBV24-1 to TRBJ2-2, with D uncertain. CDR1 is KGHDR and CDR2 is SFDVKD in the germline V gene. V was shortened by 5 bases and J by 9 bases, with 6 bases between the two germline ends. This CDR3 comprises 11 residues. CDR3 nucleotides: TGTGCCACCAGTGCGGCTTGGGAGCTGTTTTTT. Translation gives CATSAAWELFF.

Here the CDR3 reads CATSASALRNEQFF. CDR3 DNA: TGTGCCACCAGTGCCTCGGCACTCCGGAATGAGCAGTTCTTC. V usage is TRBV24-1 and J usage is TRBJ2-1, with D unclear. V was shortened by 5 bases and J by 7 bases, with 14 bases between the two germline ends. Germline CDR1 and CDR2: KGHDR and SFDVKD. CDR3 size: 14 residues.

This clone appeared once. The chain has TRBV6-5 and TRBJ1-1; 8 bases match TRBD1. The germline V gene encodes CDR1 MNHEY and CDR2 SVGAGI. CDR3 size: 14 residues. V lost 6 bases, J lost 4 bases, and 7 bases stayed unmatched. The CDR3 DNA sequence: TGTGCCAGCAGGTCCTTCGGGACAGGCACTGAAGCTTTCTTT. Its translation: CASRSFGTGTEAFF.

V is TRBV7-3 and J is TRBJ1-6, with a weak D call TRBD1 (5 bases). The length of the CDR3 is 14 residues. Trimming left V 3 bases short and J 8 bases short, with 11 bases between. Germline CDR1 is SGHTA and CDR2 is FQGTGA. DNA for the CDR3: TGTGCCAGCAGCTTCGGGGGTCAACATTCACCCCTCCACTTT. Its translation is CASSFGGQHSPLHF.

This clone was seen many times. The chain links TRBV6-5 to TRBJ1-2, with a weak D call TRBD1 (5 bases). The CDR3 loop spans 13 amino acids. Germline V gene sequence: CDR1 MNHEY, CDR2 SVGAGI. The V and J ends lost 5 bases and 7 bases respectively, with 14 bases between them. The CDR3 is CASSMTEALGYTF. CDR3 coding DNA: TGTGCCAGCAGTATGACAGAGGCCCTTGGCTACACCTTC.

CDR3 DNA sequence: TGTGCCAGCAGTTCGGGACAGGGGAATCAGCCCCAGCATTTT. This translates into CASSSGQGNQPQHF. This chain uses TRBV28 with TRBJ1-5; 10 nucleotides match TRBD1. Germline-derived CDR1 and CDR2 are MDHEN and SYDVKM. There are 14 residues in the CDR3. J was trimmed by 4 bases and V by 4 bases; bases with no gene match: 1.

This clone was seen a single time. This sequence joins TRBV5-1 and TRBJ1-2; D is uncertain. V gave up 0 bases and J gave up 4 bases, with 16 bases separating them. Germline CDR1 is SGHRS and CDR2 is YFSETQ. The CDR3 contains 16 residues. CDR3 nucleotide sequence: TGCGCCAGCAGCTTGGCCTCAGAGGTTTTATCCTATGGCTACACCTTC. It translates to CASSLASEVLSYGYTF.

V and J are TRBV7-6 and TRBJ2-4; 11 bases line up with TRBD2. CDR1 is SGHVS, CDR2 FNYEAQ, per germline. The CDR3 covers 16 residues. V dropped 5 bases and J dropped 2; count of bases not matched to a gene: 5. CDR3 loop: CASSLSGGVSKNIQYF. The CDR3 DNA follows: TGTGCCAGCAGCCTTAGCGGGGGGGTTTCCAAAAACATTCAGTACTTC.

The CDR3 DNA follows: TGTGCCAGCAGCTCCTCGTTGGGGGCCAACGTCCTGACTTTC. Amino acids: CASSSSLGANVLTF. The chain employs TRBV7-2 and TRBJ2-6; D is unresolved. Trimming shortened V by 4 bases and J by 4 bases, and 8 bases separated the two germline ends. The CDR3 is 14 residues long. Germline loops: CDR1 SGHTA, CDR2 FQGNSA.

In this sample, this clone turned up once. The rearrangement joins TRBV2 to TRBJ1-1; a possible D gene is TRBD1 (5 bases). The CDR3 covers 15 residues. The germline gives CDR1 SNHLY, CDR2 FYNNEI. Trimming took 4 bases from V and 2 from J, leaving 14 bases between them. CDR3: CASSVPAGQNTEAFF. Here the CDR3 DNA reads TGTGCCAGCAGTGTACCGGCAGGACAAAACACTGAAGCTTTCTTT.

The rearrangement links TRBV28 to TRBJ1-6; D gene uncertain. CDR3 length: 14 amino acids. Trimming took 5 bases from V and 7 from J, leaving 12 bases between them. Germline CDR1 is MDHEN and CDR2 is SYDVKM. The DNA of the CDR3 is TGTGCCAGCAGTCGCGACCTGGGGAATTCACCCCTCCACTTT. It encodes CASSRDLGNSPLHF.

J is TRBJ1-2 and V is TRBV6-4; D possibly corresponds to TRBD1 (6 bases). Germline V gene lookup returns CDR1 MRHNA and CDR2 SNTAGT. CDR3 length: 13 residues. V was trimmed by 4 bases and J by 8 bases, leaving 14 bases between them. CDR3: CASSANRAGGYTF. The DNA of the CDR3 is TGTGCCAGCAGTGCAAACAGGGCTGGGGGCTACACCTTC.

This chain connects TRBV5-6 to TRBJ1-5, with TRBD1 as a possible D gene (6 bases). Germline CDR1 reads SGHDT; CDR2 reads YYEEEE. V was cut by 1 base and J by 9 bases, with 11 bases left in between. This CDR3 has 13 residues. The CDR3 loop reads CASSLWGPGPQHF. In nucleotides, the CDR3 is TGTGCCAGCAGCTTGTGGGGGCCGGGGCCCCAGCATTTT.

The chain uses TRBV9 and TRBJ1-2, with TRBD1 matching over 7 bases. Germline V gene sequence: CDR1 SGDLS, CDR2 YYNGEE. The trim removed 2 bases at V and 4 bases at J, leaving 14 bases unmatched. The CDR3 totals 17 residues. Here the CDR3 DNA reads TGTGCCAGCAGCGTCCGGGACAGAATTTCCATCGGCTATGGCTACACCTTC. Protein product: CASSVRDRISIGYGYTF.

This sequence joins TRBV2 and TRBJ1-4, with D uncertain. The germline CDR1 and CDR2 sequences are SNHLY and FYNNEI. V was clipped by 5 bases and J by 5 bases, with 9 bases between them. The CDR3 has 13 amino acids. CDR3 nucleotides: TGTGCCAGCAGTCGGACTGAGAATGAAAAACTGTTTTTT. Its protein product is CASSRTENEKLFF.